This TCR beta chain is drawn from a study of T cell responses to AZD1222 COVID-19 vaccine. Regarding the study as a whole: A mostly white British donor set with more females was recruited, and clonal diversity was possibly underestimated. Without day 14 samples, only post-peak T cell repertoires were studied. At baseline, just six AZD1222 recipients tested seropositive. Nearly half of the spike-specific TCRs reportedly recognize variant regions that carry no mutations.

Generated by immunoSEQ multiplex PCR, the TCRdb table keeps only in-frame clones and is missing some. The profile shows some 88,000 clones, about nine tenths of them singletons. Trimming cost V 5 bases and J 5 bases; bases outside gene matches: 13. The germline gives CDR1 MRHNA, CDR2 SNTAGT. The CDR3 contains 17 residues. Comments on this clone: As yet, its antigen is unknown.

V and J are TRBV6-4 and TRBJ2-2; 8 bases agree with TRBD2. Sequenced material: peripheral blood, taken 28 days after the second AZD1222 dose. This TCR came from an adult who received the AZD1222 COVID-19 vaccine. Written as DNA, the CDR3 is TGTGCCAGCAGTCCCTCCGGGCTAGCGGGTAATACCGGGGAGCTGTTTTTT. This codes for CASSPSGLAGNTGELFF.